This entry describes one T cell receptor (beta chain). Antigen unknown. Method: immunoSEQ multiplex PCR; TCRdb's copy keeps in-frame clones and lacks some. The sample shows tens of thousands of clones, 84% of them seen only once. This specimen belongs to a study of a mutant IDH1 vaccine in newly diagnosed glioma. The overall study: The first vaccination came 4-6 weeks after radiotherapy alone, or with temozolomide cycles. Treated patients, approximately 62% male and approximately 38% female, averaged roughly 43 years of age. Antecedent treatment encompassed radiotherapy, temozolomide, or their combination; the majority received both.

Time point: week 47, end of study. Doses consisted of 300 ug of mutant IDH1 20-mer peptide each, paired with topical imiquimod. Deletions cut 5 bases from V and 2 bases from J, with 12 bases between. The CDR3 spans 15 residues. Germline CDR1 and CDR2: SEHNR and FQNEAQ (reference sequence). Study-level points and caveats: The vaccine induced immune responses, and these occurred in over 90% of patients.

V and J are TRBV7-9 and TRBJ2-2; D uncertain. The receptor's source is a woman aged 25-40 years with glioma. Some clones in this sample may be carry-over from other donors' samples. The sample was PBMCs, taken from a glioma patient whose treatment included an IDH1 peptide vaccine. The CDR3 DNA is TGTGCCAGCAGCCTCGTTTTCGCTAACACCGGGGAGCTGTTTTTT. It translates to CASSLVFANTGELFF.